These 28 T cell receptor beta chains share one sample of origin, sequenced in a study of shared clonotypes between healthy human individuals. Naive CD8 cells, CD45RO-negative and positively selected for CCR7, excluded terminally differentiated effector memory CD45RA+ cells. Data came from immunoSEQ multiplex PCR; TCRdb stores just in-frame clones and leaves some out. The sample lists about 1.9 million clones, 80% to 95% occurring once. Sequencing was carried out using naive CD8+ T cells from PBMCs. Receptors were obtained from a man aged 18 to 29 in good health. Some clones in this sample may be carry-over from other donors' samples.

This rearrangement joins TRBV7-8 to TRBJ2-1, with D hard to call. Germline assignment: CDR1 SGHVS and CDR2 FQNEAQ. This CDR3 comprises 12 residues. Trimming stripped 2 bases from V and 5 bases from J, with 4 bases between. CDR3 DNA sequence: TGTGCCAGCAGCTTACGGAACAATGAGCAGTTCTTC. It is translated as CASSLRNNEQFF.

The J gene is TRBJ2-7, the V gene TRBV25-1; 7 bases fit TRBD2. The CDR3 is made up of 16 amino acids. Germline V lookup: CDR1 MGHDK, CDR2 SYGVNS. V lost 1 base and J lost 2; bases outside the gene matches: 8. Here the CDR3 DNA reads TGTGCCAGCAGTGAATCCGGGAGCGGGACCACCTACGAGCAGTACTTC. This sequence encodes CASSESGSGTTYEQYF.

The rearrangement uses TRBV2 and TRBJ2-7; 12 nucleotides match TRBD1. The CDR3 totals 13 residues. Germline CDR1 is SNHLY and CDR2 is FYNNEI. V lost 8 bases and J lost 5; bases outside the gene matches: 4. This CDR3 reads CASWDRGPHEQYF. In DNA, the CDR3 is TGTGCCAGCTGGGACAGGGGGCCACACGAGCAGTACTTC. The full variable domain, completed using reference TRBV2 and TRBJ2-7, is EPEVTQTPSHQVTQMGQEVILRCVPISNHLYFYWYRQILGQKVEFLVSFYNNEISEKSEIFDDQFSVERPDGSNFTLKIRSTKLEDSAMYFCASWDRGPHEQYFGPGTRLTVT.

The chain links TRBV10-3 to TRBJ1-1; no firm D call. The ends were cut back, 6 bases at V and 3 bases at J, with 14 bases in the middle. Germline assignment: CDR1 ENHRY and CDR2 SYGVKD. The CDR3 totals 14 residues. The chain's CDR3 is CAIRPPGEHTEAFF. The CDR3 DNA is TGTGCCATCAGGCCTCCCGGGGAGCACACTGAAGCTTTCTTT.

This rearrangement joins TRBV4-3 to TRBJ2-1; D not resolved. The CDR3 sequence is 15 residues long. The V gene lost 5 bases and the J gene lost 7 bases, with 18 bases spanning the gap. Germline CDR1 LGHNA, CDR2 YSLEER. CDR3 protein: CASSSQLSPGNEQFF. DNA of the CDR3: TGCGCCAGCAGCTCTCAACTTTCCCCCGGGAATGAGCAGTTCTTC.

The chain joins TRBV19 to TRBJ1-2, with D unresolved. Between the trimmed V and J ends, which lost 6 bases and 5 bases, there was a span of 13 bases. Germline-derived CDR1 and CDR2 are LNHDA and SQIVND (reference sequence). The CDR3 sequence is 13 residues long. The CDR3 reads CASSPYKGYGYTF. DNA for the CDR3: TGTGCCAGTAGCCCCTATAAAGGGTATGGCTACACCTTC.

The chain carries TRBV5-1 and TRBJ2-1; TRBD2 aligns across 8 bases. Losses at the gene ends were 4 bases for V and 7 bases for J; bases not matched to a gene: 10. CDR1 is SGHRS, CDR2 YFSETQ, per germline. The CDR3 contains 15 residues. CDR3 sequence (DNA): TGCGCCAGCAGCGCACTAGCGGAAAGCATGAATGAGCAGTTCTTC. Translation: CASSALAESMNEQFF.

The chain links TRBV28 to TRBJ2-3, with D possibly TRBD2 on 5 matching bases. From germline, CDR1 is MDHEN and CDR2 SYDVKM. The CDR3 covers 19 residues. The V end was cut by 2 bases, the J end by 0 bases, with 21 bases between. The CDR3 coding sequence is TGTGCCAGCAGTTTACTCCCCGGGATAGGTTATTATAGCACAGATACGCAGTATTTT. This sequence encodes CASSLLPGIGYYSTDTQYF.

V usage is TRBV9 and J usage is TRBJ1-5; 7 nucleotides match TRBD1. Germline loops: CDR1 SGDLS, CDR2 YYNGEE. CDR3 size: 14 residues. With V trimmed by 3 bases and J by 6 bases, 6 bases remained unmatched. DNA for the CDR3: TGTGCCAGCAGCGCGGTAGGGGGCACTCAGCCCCAGCATTTT. Its protein is CASSAVGGTQPQHF.

Note on this clone: Other DNA sequences in this sample translate to the same CDR3. The genes are TRBV11-2 and TRBJ2-1, with no clear D. Trimming took 1 base from V and 7 from J, leaving 8 bases between them. The CDR3 runs to 13 residues. Germline V CDR1 and CDR2: SGHAT, FQNNGV. The CDR3 DNA follows: TGTGCCAGCAGCTTAGGAGGTAGGAATGAGCAGTTCTTC. Encoded protein: CASSLGGRNEQFF.

The chain is built from TRBV30 and TRBJ1-2; D unresolved. The CDR3 sequence is 12 residues long. Germline V lookup: CDR1 GTSNPN, CDR2 SVGIG (reference sequence). V was trimmed by 7 bases and J by 7 bases, leaving 16 bases between them. The CDR3 DNA sequence: TGTGCCTCGGAGGAACTCGGGGTTGGCTACACCTTC. Protein sequence: CASEELGVGYTF.

This chain joins TRBV28 and TRBJ2-5, with TRBD1 matching over 9 bases. With V trimmed by 6 bases and J by 5 bases, 7 bases remained unmatched. Germline values: CDR1 MDHEN, CDR2 SYDVKM. This CDR3 has 14 amino acids. This CDR3 reads CASSATGGDETQYF. The CDR3, as DNA: TGTGCCAGCAGCGCCACAGGGGGCGACGAGACCCAGTACTTC.

This clone appeared once. V is TRBV9 and J is TRBJ2-5, with 9 positions matching TRBD2. Germline lookup yields CDR1 SGDLS and CDR2 YYNGEE. V shed 0 bases, J shed 3 bases, and the junction held 9 bases outside the gene matches. The CDR3 loop spans 17 amino acids. In nucleotides, the CDR3 is TGTGCCAGCAGCGTAGCTAGAGGACTAGCGTCAGAAGAGACCCAGTACTTC. Protein: CASSVARGLASEETQYF.

The chain combines TRBV7-9 with TRBJ2-5, with D hard to call. The V gene lost 1 base and the J gene lost 7 bases, with 10 bases spanning the gap. CDR3 size: 13 residues. Germline V gene lookup returns CDR1 SEHNR and CDR2 FQNEAQ (reference sequence). For the CDR3, the DNA is TGTGCCAGCAGCTTAGAAGTCGGCCTGACCCAGTACTTC. It codes for CASSLEVGLTQYF.

V is TRBV5-1 and J is TRBJ2-7, with a weak D call TRBD2 (6 bases). The CDR3 spans 14 residues. Looked up from germline, CDR1 is SGHRS and CDR2 is YFSETQ. V gave up 7 bases and J gave up 5 bases, with 19 bases separating them. This CDR3 reads CASGPGRYSDEQYF. Written as DNA, the CDR3 is TGCGCCAGCGGCCCGGGGAGGTATTCGGACGAGCAGTACTTC.

This chain links TRBV7-2 with TRBJ2-7; TRBD1 agrees at 7 bases. The CDR3 totals 15 residues. The trim removed 5 bases at V and 0 bases at J, leaving 7 bases unmatched. Germline CDR1 SGHTA, CDR2 FQGNSA. CDR3: CASSLLQGSSYEQYF. As DNA, the CDR3 is TGTGCCAGCAGCCTGTTACAGGGGAGCTCCTACGAGCAGTACTTC.

This rearrangement joins TRBV18 to TRBJ2-5; no firm D call. The CDR3 length is 13 residues. In germline, CDR1 is KGHSH, CDR2 LQKENI. Trimming left V 6 bases short and J 4 bases short, with 12 bases between. CDR3 bases: TGTGCCAGCTCCTGGGTGCTAGGAGAGACCCAGTACTTC. Its protein is CASSWVLGETQYF.

The chain is built from TRBV7-7 and TRBJ1-1; D gene ambiguous. V lost 4 bases, J lost 1 base, and 7 bases lay in between. The CDR3 is made up of 13 amino acids. The germline V gene has CDR1 SSHAT and CDR2 FNYEAQ (reference sequence). CDR3 sequence reads: CASSSTENTEAFF. Here the CDR3 DNA reads TGTGCCAGCAGCTCGACTGAGAACACTGAAGCTTTCTTT.

The V gene is TRBV6-5, the J gene TRBJ2-7, with 9 bases lining up with TRBD1. V was clipped by 3 bases and J by 4 bases; unmatched bases: 7. The germline CDR1 and CDR2 sequences are MNHEY and SVGAGI. The CDR3 length is 15 residues. CDR3 protein: CASSYPRQGVYEQYF. The CDR3 coding sequence is TGTGCCAGCAGTTATCCCAGACAGGGGGTATACGAGCAGTACTTC.

The chain is built from TRBV11-2 and TRBJ2-1; 10 bases line up with TRBD2. The germline V gene encodes CDR1 SGHAT and CDR2 FQNNGV. V lost 5 bases to trimming and J lost 8 bases; unmatched junction nucleotides: 9. This CDR3 is 15 amino acids long. CDR3 DNA sequence: TGTGCCAGCAGCCAACCTCTAGCGGGGGTGGATGAGCAGTTCTTC. It encodes CASSQPLAGVDEQFF.

CDR3 sequence: CSVEETTGTRIDNEQFF. DNA for the CDR3: TGCAGCGTTGAAGAGACCACCGGGACTAGAATCGACAATGAGCAGTTCTTC. This rearrangement joins TRBV29-1 to TRBJ2-1; 8 bases are a match to TRBD2. This CDR3 has 17 residues. Germline CDR1 SQVTM, CDR2 ANQGSEA. Trimming took 0 bases from V and 5 from J; bases not matched to a gene: 12.

This chain joins TRBV28 and TRBJ2-2; possible D gene TRBD2, 5 bases. CDR1 is MDHEN, CDR2 SYDVKM, per germline. This CDR3 region has 16 residues. Deletions cut 1 base from V and 1 base from J, with 10 bases between. In DNA, the CDR3 is TGTGCCAGCAGTTTATTTAGAGGGAAGAACACCGGGGAGCTGTTTTTT. Protein: CASSLFRGKNTGELFF.

This chain's CDR3 is CASSLFTGLFTDTQYF. CDR3 sequence (DNA): TGTGCCAGCAGCCTTTTCACCGGACTATTCACAGATACGCAGTATTTT. V is TRBV14 and J is TRBJ2-3; TRBD2 might be the D (6 bases). The CDR3 loop spans 16 amino acids. Per the germline V gene, CDR1 is SGHDN and CDR2 is FVKESK. Trimming removed 4 bases at V and 2 bases at J, with 16 bases between.

This clone was detected once. This chain links TRBV29-1 with TRBJ2-1; 9 bases are a match to TRBD2. V was pared by 0 bases and J by 6 bases, with 9 bases of the junction left unmatched. CDR1 and CDR2 from the germline V gene are SQVTM and ANQGSEA. This CDR3 contains 16 residues. The CDR3 here is CSVEDGGGRAVNEQFF. In DNA form, the CDR3 reads TGCAGCGTTGAAGATGGGGGCGGGAGGGCTGTCAATGAGCAGTTCTTC.

The chain has TRBV2 and TRBJ1-1, with D perhaps TRBD1 (5 bases). CDR3 length: 15 residues. Trimming left V 2 bases short and J 3 bases short, with 13 bases between. Germline CDR1 is SNHLY and CDR2 is FYNNEI. CDR3 residues: CASSERREGDTEAFF. The CDR3 DNA is TGTGCCAGCAGTGAAAGGCGAGAAGGGGACACTGAAGCTTTCTTT.

This clone was observed a single time. For the CDR3, the DNA is TGCGCCAGCACCGCCGGGGCGGCTAATGAAAAACTGTTTTTT. Protein sequence: CASTAGAANEKLFF. The rearrangement uses TRBV5-1 and TRBJ1-4; TRBD1 might be the D (5 bases). From germline, CDR1 is SGHRS and CDR2 YFSETQ. This CDR3 is 14 amino acids long. Deletions cut 6 bases from V and 3 bases from J, with 12 bases between.

The J gene is TRBJ2-7, the V gene TRBV4-2; 8 positions agree with TRBD1. This CDR3 comprises 12 residues. CDR1 is LGHNA, CDR2 YNFKEQ, per germline. V lost 4 bases to trimming and J lost 5 bases; unmatched junction nucleotides: 1. The CDR3 nucleotides are TGTGCCAGCAGCCCGACAGGGGACGAGCAGTACTTC. This translates into CASSPTGDEQYF.

This chain connects TRBV9 to TRBJ2-7; 11 bases are a match to TRBD2. The V gene end was trimmed by 2 bases and the J gene end by 5 bases; junction bases not matched to a gene: 9. The CDR3 spans 16 residues. The germline gives CDR1 SGDLS, CDR2 YYNGEE. CDR3 sequence: CASSVSGRARGNEQYF. The CDR3 nucleotides are TGTGCCAGCAGCGTTAGCGGGAGGGCACGGGGTAACGAGCAGTACTTC.